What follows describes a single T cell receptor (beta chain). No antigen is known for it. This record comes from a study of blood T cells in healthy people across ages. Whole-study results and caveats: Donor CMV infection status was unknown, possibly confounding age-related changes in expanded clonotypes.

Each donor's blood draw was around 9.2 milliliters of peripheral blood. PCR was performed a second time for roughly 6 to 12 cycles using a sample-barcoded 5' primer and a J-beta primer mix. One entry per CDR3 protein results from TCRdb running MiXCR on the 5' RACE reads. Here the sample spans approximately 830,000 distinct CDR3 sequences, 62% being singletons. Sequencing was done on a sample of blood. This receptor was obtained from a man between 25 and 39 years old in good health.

CDR3 DNA sequence: TGTGCCAGCAGCTTAATGGTTCAGGGGGGTCCCTACGAGCAGTACTTC. Translated: CASSLMVQGGPYEQYF. The rearrangement uses TRBV7-2 and TRBJ2-7, with a tentative D call TRBD1 (7 bases). Trimming removed 2 bases from V and 2 bases from J, with 16 bases in between. There are 16 residues in the CDR3. Germline V gives CDR1 SGHTA, CDR2 FQGNSA.